The 5 T cell receptor beta chains reported below all come from one sample, sequenced in a study of T cells in Graves' hyperthyroidism and ophthalmopathy. Amplification of TCR beta CDR3 regions was performed using RNA transcripts as template. RT-PCR in the first round (using the HTBI primer set) targeted the TCR CDR3. TCRdb redid the calling of the multiplex PCR reads with MiXCR, one entry per CDR3 protein. The profile shows around 250,000 distinct CDR3 sequences, approximately 24% of them singletons. The specimen sequenced was blood. Receptors originate from a woman in her forties with Graves' ophthalmopathy.

This clonotype was counted many times. CDR3 in amino acids: CASGSRGNTIYF. In DNA, the CDR3 is TGTGCCAGCGGGTCACGTGGAAACACCATATATTTT. The chain employs TRBV6-5 and TRBJ1-3; D unresolved. The CDR3 length is 12 residues. CDR1 is MNHEY and CDR2 is SVGAGI in the germline V gene. V lost 8 bases, J lost 3 bases, and 8 bases lay in between.

The chain couples TRBV29-1 to TRBJ2-7; D unresolved. Per germline, CDR1 SQVTM and CDR2 ANQGSEA. Trimming stripped 4 bases from V and 2 bases from J, with 9 bases between. The CDR3 has 12 residues. This CDR3 reads CSVGPVAYEQYF. The CDR3 DNA follows: TGCAGCGTTGGGCCAGTAGCCTACGAGCAGTACTTC.

A single count supports this clonotype. V usage is TRBV25-1 and J usage is TRBJ2-5; 8 bases agree with TRBD1. The CDR3 is 15 residues long. Germline trimming cut 1 base from V and 4 bases from J; bases unmatched to any gene: 5. Per the germline V gene, CDR1 is MGHDK and CDR2 is SYGVNS. The CDR3 loop reads CASSEFRGRLETQYF. The CDR3 DNA sequence: TGTGCCAGCAGTGAATTCAGGGGGCGGTTAGAGACCCAGTACTTC.

Many counts were recorded for this clonotype. The V and J genes are TRBV30 and TRBJ2-7; a possible D gene is TRBD2 (6 bases). The CDR3 totals 12 residues. Between the trimmed V and J ends, which lost 2 bases and 6 bases, there was a span of 11 bases. CDR1 is GTSNPN, CDR2 SVGIG, per germline (reference sequence). CDR3 DNA sequence: TGTGCCTGGAGTCGGGGGAGATTCGAGCAGTACTTC. Translated: CAWSRGRFEQYF.

This clonotype was counted ten times or more. The CDR3 coding sequence is TGCAGCGTAATTGCAGGGGTCTTCTACGAGCAGTACTTC. It yields the protein CSVIAGVFYEQYF. The chain joins TRBV29-1 to TRBJ2-7; tentatively, D is TRBD1 (6 bases). The CDR3 is 13 amino acids. Trimming removed 6 bases from V and 3 bases from J, with 15 bases in between. Germline V lookup: CDR1 SQVTM, CDR2 ANQGSEA.